What follows describes a single T cell receptor beta chain. Its antigen is undetermined. The germline V gene encodes CDR1 SEHNR and CDR2 FQNEAQ (reference sequence). Trimming removed 8 bases from V and 8 bases from J; junction bases left unmatched: 8. CDR3 length: 13 amino acids. The sample originates from a study of CD8 T cells in Susac syndrome. Study-wide points: The study recognized that the number of individuals in its TCR sequencing and HLA analysis was relatively small.

The multiple sclerosis controls were treatment-naive patients, and their relapsing-remitting disease was stable or active. The authors negatively isolated CD8+ and CD4+ T cells and FACS-enriched TEMRA cells. Reverse transcription used about 0.45 to 1 ug RNA and random hexamers. TCR beta CDR3 was amplified by immunoSEQ multiplex PCR. This amplification extended across 54 Vbeta and 13 Jbeta segments. MiXCR, run by TCRdb on the immunoSEQ multiplex PCR reads, gives a single entry per CDR3 protein. The data hold a few hundred thousand distinct CDR3 sequences, with 80% to 90% observed a single time. V is TRBV7-9 and J is TRBJ1-4, with TRBD1 matching over 7 bases. The source is a human donor with multiple sclerosis. The sequenced sample was CD8+ T cells from PBMCs. The DNA of the CDR3 is TGTGCCAGCTATAAGGGGGCGGGAGAAAAACTGTTTTTT. It encodes CASYKGAGEKLFF.